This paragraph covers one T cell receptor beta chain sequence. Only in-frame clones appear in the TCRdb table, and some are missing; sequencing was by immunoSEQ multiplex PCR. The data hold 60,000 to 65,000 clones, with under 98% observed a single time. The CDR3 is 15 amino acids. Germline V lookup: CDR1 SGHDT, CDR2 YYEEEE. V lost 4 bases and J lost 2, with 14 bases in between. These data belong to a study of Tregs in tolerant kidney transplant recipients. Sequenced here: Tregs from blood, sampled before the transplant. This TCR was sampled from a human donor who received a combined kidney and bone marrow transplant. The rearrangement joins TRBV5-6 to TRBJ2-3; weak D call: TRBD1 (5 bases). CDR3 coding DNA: TGTGCCAGCAGCCCACGGCCAGGGCCCACAGATACGCAGTATTTT. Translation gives CASSPRPGPTDTQYF.